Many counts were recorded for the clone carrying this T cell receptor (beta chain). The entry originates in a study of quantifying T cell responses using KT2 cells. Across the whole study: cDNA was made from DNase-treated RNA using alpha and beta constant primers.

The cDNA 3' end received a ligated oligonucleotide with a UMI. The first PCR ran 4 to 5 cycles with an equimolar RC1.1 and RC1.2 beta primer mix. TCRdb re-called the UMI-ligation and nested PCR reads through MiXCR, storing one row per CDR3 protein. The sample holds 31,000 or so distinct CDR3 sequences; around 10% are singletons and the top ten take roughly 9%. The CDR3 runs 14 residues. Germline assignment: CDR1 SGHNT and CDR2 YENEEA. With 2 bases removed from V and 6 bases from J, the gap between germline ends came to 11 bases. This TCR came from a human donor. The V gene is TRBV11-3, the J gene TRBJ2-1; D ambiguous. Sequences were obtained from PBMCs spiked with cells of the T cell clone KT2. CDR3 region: CASSLKVQVNEQFF. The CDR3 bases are TGTGCCAGCAGCTTAAAAGTTCAGGTCAATGAGCAGTTCTTC.